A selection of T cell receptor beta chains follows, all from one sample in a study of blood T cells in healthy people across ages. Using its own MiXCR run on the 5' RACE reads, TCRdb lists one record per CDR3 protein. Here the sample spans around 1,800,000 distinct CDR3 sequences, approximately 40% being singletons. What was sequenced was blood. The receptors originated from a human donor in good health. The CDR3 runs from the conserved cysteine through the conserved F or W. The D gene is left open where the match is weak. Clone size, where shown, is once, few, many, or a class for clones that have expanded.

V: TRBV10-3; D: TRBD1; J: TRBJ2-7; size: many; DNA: TGTGCCATCAGAAGACAGGGGGCGTACGAGCAGTACTTC; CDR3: CAIRRQGAYEQYF
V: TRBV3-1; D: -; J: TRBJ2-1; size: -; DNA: TGTGCCAGCAGCCAAGACCGGGGGAGACAGGCTTACCCCGGGGGGTTCTTC; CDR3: CASSQDRGRQAYPGGFF
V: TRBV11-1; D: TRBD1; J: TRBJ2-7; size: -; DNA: TGTGCCAGTACCGGGACAGGGATCCACGAGCAGTACTTC; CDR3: CASTGTGIHEQYF
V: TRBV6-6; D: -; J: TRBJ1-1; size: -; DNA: TGTGCCAGCAGTTACTCGATTGAGTGGAACACTGAAGCTTTCTTT; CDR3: CASSYSIEWNTEAFF
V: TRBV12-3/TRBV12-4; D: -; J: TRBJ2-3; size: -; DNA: TGTGCCAGCAGTTTGTCCCCCACCGCCACAGATACGCAGTATTTT; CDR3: CASSLSPTATDTQYF
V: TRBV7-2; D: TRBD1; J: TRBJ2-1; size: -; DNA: TGTGCCAGCAGCTTAGCGGGCAGGGGGCACCAGTTCTTC; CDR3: CASSLAGRGHQFF
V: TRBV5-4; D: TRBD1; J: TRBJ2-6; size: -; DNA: TGTGCCAGCAGCTCCATACAGGGGAATTCTGGGGCCAACGTCCTGACTTTC; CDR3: CASSSIQGNSGANVLTF
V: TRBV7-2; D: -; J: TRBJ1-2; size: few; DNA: TGTGCCAGCAGCTTAAAGGCAGGTCAAGGCTACACCTTC; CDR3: CASSLKAGQGYTF
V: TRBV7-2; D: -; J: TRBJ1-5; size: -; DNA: TGTGCCAGCAGCTTAGAAGGGGGGGCCTTGGGGCCCCAGCATTTT; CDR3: CASSLEGGALGPQHF
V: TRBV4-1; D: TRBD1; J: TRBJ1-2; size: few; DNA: TGCGCCAGCAGCTACCGGGACAGCATCTATGGCTACACCTTC; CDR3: CASSYRDSIYGYTF
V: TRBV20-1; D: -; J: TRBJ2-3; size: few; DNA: TGCAGTGCTAACGTAATCAGGGGGTCGGGGGCCACAGATACGCAGTATTTT; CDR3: CSANVIRGSGATDTQYF
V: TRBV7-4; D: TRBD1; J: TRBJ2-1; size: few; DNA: TGTGCCAGCAGCTTCCTGCAGGGGGCTCGCGATGAGCAGTTCTTC; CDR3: CASSFLQGARDEQFF
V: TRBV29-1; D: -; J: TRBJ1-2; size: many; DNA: TGCAGCGTTGAAGACAGGAGTAACTATGGCTACACCTTC; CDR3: CSVEDRSNYGYTF
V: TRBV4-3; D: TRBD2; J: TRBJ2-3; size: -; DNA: TGCGCCAGCAGCCAGGCTAGCGGGGGGGCTAAACACACAGATACGCAGTATTTT; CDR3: CASSQASGGAKHTDTQYF
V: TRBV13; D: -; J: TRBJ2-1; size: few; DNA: TGTGCCAGCAGCTTGGGACGGGGGTCAGGCAATGAGCAGTTCTTC; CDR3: CASSLGRGSGNEQFF
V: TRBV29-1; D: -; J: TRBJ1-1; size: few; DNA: TGCAGCGCCATCCCCGGGGGAAGGAACACTGAAGCTTTCTTT; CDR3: CSAIPGGRNTEAFF
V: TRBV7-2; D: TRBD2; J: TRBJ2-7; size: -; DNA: TGTGCCAGCAGCTTAGTGCCCGCGGGGGGGTTCGAGCAGTACTTC; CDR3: CASSLVPAGGFEQYF
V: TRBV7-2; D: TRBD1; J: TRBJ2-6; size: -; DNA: TGTGCCAGCAGCTTTCAACACAGGGGTTCTGGGGCCAACGTCCTGACTTTC; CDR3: CASSFQHRGSGANVLTF
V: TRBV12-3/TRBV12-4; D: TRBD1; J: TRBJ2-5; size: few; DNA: TGTGCCAGCAGTTCCGGGACAGCAACGGAGACCCAGTACTTC; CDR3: CASSSGTATETQYF
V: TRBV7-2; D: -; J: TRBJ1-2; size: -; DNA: TGTGCCAGCAGCTTCCGACACGGGGGTGGCTACACCTTC; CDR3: CASSFRHGGGYTF
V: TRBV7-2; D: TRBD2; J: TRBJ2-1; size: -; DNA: TGTGCCAGCAGCTTAGCTATAGGACTAGCGGGGGTTAACTTCAGGTACAATGAGCAGTTCTTC; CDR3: CASSLAIGLAGVNFRYNEQFF